These 23 T cell receptor beta chains originate from one sample sequenced in a study of radiotherapy plus CTLA-4 blockade in lung cancer (dated 2018 in TCRdb). Library construction relied on the immunoSEQ multiplex PCR assay. TCRdb took this table from immuneACCESS and kept in-frame rearrangements with V and J called. Such tables lack part of the clones; where checked against another copy, unresolved V genes explain under half of the gap, and the rest is unexplained. The sample contains about 87,000 clones, more than 85% of them found a single time. Approximately 15% of the sample comes from the top ten. The sample consisted of peripheral blood, taken from a patient treated with radiotherapy plus ipilimumab. These receptors all stem from a human donor with non-small cell lung cancer that progressed on radiotherapy plus ipilimumab.

The V gene is TRBV7-8, the J gene TRBJ1-1; D gene uncertain. CDR1 is SGHVS, CDR2 FQNEAQ, per germline. The V and J ends lost 0 bases and 2 bases respectively, with 10 bases between them. The CDR3 is 15 residues long. CDR3 protein: CASSLAQGINTEAFF. The CDR3, as DNA: TGTGCCAGCAGCTTAGCACAAGGGATAAACACTGAAGCTTTCTTT.

A few counts support this clone. The CDR3, as DNA: TGTGCCATTAGACAGGGGTTCCCCTACAATGAGCAGTTCTTC. Encoded protein: CAIRQGFPYNEQFF. The genes are TRBV6-1 and TRBJ2-1; TRBD1 aligns across 8 bases. This CDR3 is 14 amino acids long. Germline V gene data show CDR1 as MNHNS and CDR2 as SASEGT. V dropped 10 bases and J dropped 2; count of bases not matched to a gene: 7.

The chain couples TRBV9 to TRBJ2-5; D possibly matches TRBD1 or TRBD2 (5 bases each). V shed 4 bases and J shed 5 bases, with 12 bases lying between them. The CDR3 consists of 13 residues. CDR1 is SGDLS, CDR2 YYNGEE, per germline. The CDR3 DNA follows: TGTGCCAGCAGCCAAAGGGGAGTTGAGACCCAGTACTTC. Its translation: CASSQRGVETQYF. Full variable domain (rest looked up from reference TRBV9 and TRBJ2-5): DSGVTQTPKHLITATGQRVTLRCSPRSGDLSVYWYQQSLDQGLQFLIQYYNGEERAKGNILERFSAQQFPDLHSELNLSSLELGDSALYFCASSQRGVETQYFGPGTRLLVL.

V gene TRBV10-1 combines with J gene TRBJ1-3, with 8 nucleotides matching TRBD1. The CDR3 runs 17 residues. V was clipped by 6 bases and J by 0 bases; unmatched bases: 10. CDR1 is WNHNN, CDR2 SYGVQD, per germline (reference sequence). CDR3 sequence: CASSPRDRRYSGNTIYF. The DNA for the CDR3 is TGCGCCAGCAGCCCTAGGGACAGGCGTTACTCTGGAAACACCATATATTTT.

The chain combines TRBV21-1 with TRBJ2-2; TRBD2, the D gene given by the table, was not confirmed from the DNA. TRBV21-1 is listed as a pseudogene. CDR3 length equals 17 residues. The CDR3 DNA reads TGTGCCAGCAGCAAAGCGCCGGGGGGCGTGAGGACCGGGGAGCTGTTTTTT. Protein sequence: CASSKAPGGVRTGELFF.

This clone was observed a few times. The chain uses TRBV30 and TRBJ2-7, with 9 bases identical to TRBD2. Germline V gene sequence: CDR1 GTSNPN, CDR2 SVGIG (reference sequence). The CDR3 is made up of 15 amino acids. The V gene end was trimmed by 3 bases and the J gene end by 1 base; junction bases not matched to a gene: 7. The CDR3 reads CAWRGGTSSSYEQYF. CDR3 in DNA: TGTGCCTGGAGGGGAGGGACTAGCTCATCCTACGAGCAGTACTTC.

This rearrangement joins TRBV19 to TRBJ2-1; D is perhaps TRBD1 (5 bases). The CDR3 has 12 residues. V dropped 3 bases and J dropped 6 bases, with 6 bases sitting between them. In germline, CDR1 is LNHDA, CDR2 SQIVND (reference sequence). The CDR3 loop is CASSIQGNEQFF. The CDR3, as DNA: TGTGCCAGTAGTATTCAGGGCAATGAGCAGTTCTTC.

This sequence joins TRBV5-1 and TRBJ2-1; D unresolved. Germline loops: CDR1 SGHRS, CDR2 YFSETQ. CDR3 length: 12 amino acids. The V and J ends lost 0 bases and 9 bases respectively, with 7 bases between them. CDR3 sequence (DNA): TGCGCCAGCAGCTTGGCTAATGGTGAGCAGTTCTTC. It encodes CASSLANGEQFF.

This chain connects TRBV7-6 to TRBJ1-1, with 7 bases identical to TRBD1. V lost 1 base, J lost 5 bases, and 7 bases stayed unmatched. The CDR3 is 15 amino acids. CDR1 is SGHVS and CDR2 is FNYEAQ in the germline V gene. CDR3 sequence reads: CASSLGGGGNTEAFF. CDR3 DNA sequence: TGTGCCAGCAGCTTAGGTGGAGGGGGCAATACTGAAGCTTTCTTT.

The rearrangement links TRBV7-8 to TRBJ1-2; TRBD1 aligns across 8 bases. Germline V gene data show CDR1 as SGHVS and CDR2 as FQNEAQ. The CDR3 runs 13 residues. V gave up 3 bases and J gave up 7 bases; unmatched junction bases: 4. CDR3 DNA sequence: TGTGCCAGCAGCTTTGGAGGGACAGGTGGCTACACCTTC. Its translation is CASSFGGTGGYTF.

The chain recombines TRBV18 with TRBJ2-6; D is perhaps TRBD1 (6 bases). This CDR3 is 18 amino acids long. Germline V gene data show CDR1 as KGHSH and CDR2 as LQKENI. Trimming took off 3 bases at V and 3 bases at J, with 18 bases between the two ends. The CDR3 here is CASSPPGQDIVGANVLTF. The CDR3 DNA follows: TGTGCCAGCTCACCTCCGGGACAAGACATCGTTGGGGCCAACGTCCTGACTTTC.

V and J are TRBV19 and TRBJ2-5, with 7 bases matching TRBD2. CDR3 length: 13 amino acids. With 11 bases clipped from V and 6 bases from J, the junction kept 12 bases outside the gene matches. The V gene's germline CDR1 is LNHDA and CDR2 SQIVND (reference sequence). CDR3 sequence: CASGDGRKQTQYF. CDR3 in DNA: TGTGCCTCCGGGGACGGGAGGAAGCAGACCCAGTACTTC.

This clone occurred a few times. The rearrangement links TRBV28 to TRBJ2-7; no reliable D call. Germline V lookup: CDR1 MDHEN, CDR2 SYDVKM. The V and J ends lost 6 bases and 4 bases respectively, with 10 bases between them. The CDR3 extends over 12 amino acids. CDR3 in amino acids: CASRQGPYEQYF. CDR3 sequence (DNA): TGTGCCAGCAGACAAGGGCCGTACGAGCAGTACTTC. The whole variable domain, remainder taken from reference TRBV28 and TRBJ2-7, is DVKVTQSSRYLVKRTGEKVFLECVQDMDHENMFWYRQDPGLGLRLIYFSYDVKMKEKGDIPEGYSVSREKKERFSLILESASTNQTSMYLCASRQGPYEQYFGPGTRLTVT.

This chain joins TRBV5-4 and TRBJ1-6; 9 nucleotides align to TRBD1. V shed 4 bases, J shed 9 bases, and the junction held 5 bases outside the gene matches. CDR3 length: 14 residues. CDR1 is SGHNT and CDR2 is YYREEE in the germline V gene (reference sequence). The CDR3 DNA sequence: TGTGCCAGCAGCCACCGGGACAGGGCTTCACCCCTCCACTTT. Encoded protein: CASSHRDRASPLHF.

The CDR3 coding sequence is TGTGCCAGCACCCGGGACCCGGGGGACGGGGAGCTGTTTTTT. Its protein is CASTRDPGDGELFF. This sequence joins TRBV7-7 and TRBJ2-2; TRBD2 is a possible D gene (6 bases). Per germline, CDR1 SSHAT and CDR2 FNYEAQ (reference sequence). Trimming pared 7 bases from V and 7 bases from J, leaving 16 bases between. The length of the CDR3 is 14 residues.

The V call is TRBV9, the J call TRBJ2-3, with 7 nucleotides matching TRBD2. The CDR3 is made up of 14 amino acids. Per the germline V gene, CDR1 is SGDLS and CDR2 is YYNGEE. Trimming cost V 4 bases and J 0 bases; bases outside gene matches: 2. The CDR3 DNA reads TGTGCCAGCAGCTCGGGGGGTAGCACAGATACGCAGTATTTT. This encodes CASSSGGSTDTQYF.

This clone is a singleton in its sample. This CDR3 reads CASSQDLGGTWGEQFF. The CDR3 DNA reads TGCGCCAGCAGCCAAGATCTGGGGGGCACGTGGGGTGAGCAGTTCTTC. V is TRBV4-3 and J is TRBJ2-1; D could derive from TRBD1 or TRBD2 (6 bases each). The CDR3 runs to 16 residues. Trimming removed 0 bases from V and 9 bases from J, with 18 bases in between. Germline V gene lookup returns CDR1 LGHNA and CDR2 YSLEER.

The rearrangement links TRBV25-1 to TRBJ1-6; D perhaps matches TRBD1 (5 bases). The ends were cut back, 3 bases at V and 7 bases at J, with 10 bases in the middle. CDR1 is MGHDK and CDR2 is SYGVNS in the germline V gene. The CDR3 sequence is 14 residues long. CDR3 DNA sequence: TGTGCCAGCAGTGATAGGTCAGGGAATTCACCCCTCCACTTT. Translation: CASSDRSGNSPLHF.

The DNA for the CDR3 is TGTGCCAGCAGTTTCGGGGAAATCGGGGAGCTGTTTTTT. It is translated as CASSFGEIGELFF. This sequence joins TRBV27 and TRBJ2-2; D is possibly TRBD2 (5 bases). V lost 3 bases, J lost 7 bases, and 9 bases lay in between. This CDR3 is built from 13 residues. The germline V gene encodes CDR1 MNHEY and CDR2 SMNVEV (reference sequence).

The V gene is TRBV10-1, the J gene TRBJ1-2; TRBD1 matches at 7 bases. V gave up 1 base and J gave up 4 bases; unmatched junction bases: 15. The CDR3 contains 18 residues. The germline V gene has CDR1 WNHNN and CDR2 SYGVQD (reference sequence). This CDR3 reads CASSELHSKGQVAYGYTF. For the CDR3, the DNA is TGCGCCAGCAGTGAGTTACATTCCAAAGGACAGGTAGCCTATGGCTACACCTTC.

V gene TRBV4-3 combines with J gene TRBJ2-2; D remains ambiguous. Germline assignment: CDR1 LGHNA and CDR2 YSLEER. V lost 0 bases and J lost 7, with 6 bases in between. This CDR3 region has 13 residues. This CDR3 reads CASSQEYGGELFF. For the CDR3, the DNA is TGCGCCAGCAGCCAAGAATACGGCGGGGAGCTGTTTTTT.

The V gene is TRBV15, the J gene TRBJ1-3, with D possibly TRBD1 on 6 matching bases. The germline V gene has CDR1 LNHNV and CDR2 YYDKDF (reference sequence). There are 17 residues in the CDR3. Trimming pared 0 bases from V and 0 bases from J, leaving 12 bases between. The CDR3 here is CATSRDRGGSSGNTIYF. The CDR3 DNA is TGTGCCACCAGCAGAGATAGGGGGGGAAGCTCTGGAAACACCATATATTTT.

This chain uses TRBV9 with TRBJ2-7; 7 bases map to TRBD1. The V gene end was trimmed by 4 bases and the J gene end by 3 bases; junction bases not matched to a gene: 10. From germline, CDR1 is SGDLS and CDR2 YYNGEE. CDR3 length: 15 amino acids. The CDR3 reads CASSPAGTASYEQYF. The DNA of the CDR3 is TGTGCCAGCAGCCCGGCCGGGACAGCGAGCTACGAGCAGTACTTC.